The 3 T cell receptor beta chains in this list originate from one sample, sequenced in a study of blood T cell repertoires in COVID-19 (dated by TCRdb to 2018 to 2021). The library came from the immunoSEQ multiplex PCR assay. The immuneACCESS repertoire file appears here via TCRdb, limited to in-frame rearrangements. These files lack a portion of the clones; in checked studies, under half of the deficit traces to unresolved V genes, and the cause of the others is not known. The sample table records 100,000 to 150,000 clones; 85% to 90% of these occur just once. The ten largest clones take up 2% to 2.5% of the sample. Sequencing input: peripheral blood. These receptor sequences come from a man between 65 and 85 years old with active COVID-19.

The CDR3 protein is CASTLLGLNTEAFF. The CDR3 DNA reads TGTGCCAGTACCCTCCTTGGCCTGAACACTGAAGCTTTCTTT. The chain uses TRBV19 and TRBJ1-1; D unresolved. The CDR3 has 14 amino acids. Germline V gene data show CDR1 as LNHDA and CDR2 as SQIVND (reference sequence). V was clipped by 7 bases and J by 0 bases, with 12 bases between them. Variable domain in full (rest from reference TRBV19 and TRBJ1-1): DGGITQSPKYLFRKEGQNVTLSCEQNLNHDAMYWYRQDPGQGLRLIYYSQIVNDFQKGDIAEGYSVSREKKESFPLTVTSAQKNPTAFYLCASTLLGLNTEAFFGQGTRLTVV.

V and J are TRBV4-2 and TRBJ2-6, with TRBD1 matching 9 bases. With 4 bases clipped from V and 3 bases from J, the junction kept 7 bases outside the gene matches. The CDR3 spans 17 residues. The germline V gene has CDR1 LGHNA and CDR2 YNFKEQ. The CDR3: CASSLGTGNLGANVLTF. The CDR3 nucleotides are TGTGCCAGCAGCCTCGGGACAGGGAATCTTGGGGCCAACGTCCTGACTTTC.

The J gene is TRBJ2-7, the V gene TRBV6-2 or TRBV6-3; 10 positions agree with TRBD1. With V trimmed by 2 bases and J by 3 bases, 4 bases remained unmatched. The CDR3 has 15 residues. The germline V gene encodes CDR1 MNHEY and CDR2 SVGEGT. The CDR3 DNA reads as TGTGCCAGCAGTTACGGGGGGACAGGGGACTACGAGCAGTACTTC. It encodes CASSYGGTGDYEQYF.